This T cell receptor (beta chain) was recorded in a study of CD8 T cells in ankylosing spondylitis. Regarding the study as a whole: Disease-associated clones were reportedly significantly overrepresented in matched ankylosing spondylitis synovial fluid. Eight highly homologous variants made up a TCR beta motif, and this motif appeared characteristic of ankylosing spondylitis blood.

Only a few counts were recorded for this clonotype. Its matching antigen is unknown. MiXCR, run by TCRdb on the 5' RACE reads, gives a single entry per CDR3 protein. This sample has about 250,000 distinct CDR3 sequences, with roughly 32% found just once. Sequencing was carried out using blood, either unsorted or a sorted T cell fraction (not recorded which). This clonotype was sampled from a male donor with ankylosing spondylitis or in good health (not recorded which).

The CDR3 DNA reads TGTGCCAGCAGCTTAACGGGAGGGAGGTCCGCCTACAATGAGCAGTTCTTC. Protein product: CASSLTGGRSAYNEQFF. The gene calls are TRBV7-3 and TRBJ2-1, with 7 bases fitting TRBD2. Per germline, CDR1 SGHTA and CDR2 FQGTGA. CDR3 size: 17 residues. Unmatched junction bases numbered 7, after V lost 0 bases and J lost 2 bases.